This T cell receptor beta chain was captured by sequencing in a study of T cell responses to AZD1222 COVID-19 vaccine. Study-wide points: Spike-specific TCRs gained breadth and depth after people received two AZD1222 doses. Dominant at 160-218 and 743-854, vaccine-associated CD4 TCRs also spanned spike.

The method was immunoSEQ multiplex PCR; TCRdb's version includes in-frame clones alone and lacks a portion of them. The data contain some 130,000 clones, about nine tenths of them singletons. CDR3 length: 15 residues. V shed 8 bases and J shed 4 bases, with 15 bases lying between them. Germline V gives CDR1 LNHNV, CDR2 YYDKDF (reference sequence). This clone has just a few counts. What it binds is not known. The material was peripheral blood, obtained 28 days after the second AZD1222 dose. This TCR was sampled from an adult who received the AZD1222 COVID-19 vaccine. The chain uses TRBV15 and TRBJ2-6; maybe TRBD1 (7 bases). CDR3 sequence (DNA): TGTGCCACCTACAGGGGAGGAGCGGGGGCCAACGTCCTGACTTTC. This gives the protein CATYRGGAGANVLTF.